The clone carrying this T cell receptor (beta chain) was observed at least ten times. The data are from a study of regulatory T cells in long-lasting Graves disease. Construction of the TCR beta libraries employed iRepertoire HTBI primers in conjunction with Arm-PCR of CDR3 regions. TCRdb used MiXCR to reprocess the multiplex PCR reads, holding one entry per CDR3 protein. This table holds about 440,000 distinct CDR3 sequences, 16% found once. Regarding time point: newly diagnosed GD, antithyroid drugs for less than 3 months. Extracted PBMC RNA gave rise to the TCR library. The authors drew patients from an endocrinology department in Xi'an, China. The sample also formed part of further work on T cells in Graves' hyperthyroidism and ophthalmopathy. That report adds: Stable hyperthyroidism and ophthalmopathy were separated using 13 V-J signatures.

The specimen was peripheral blood mononuclear cells (PBMCs), collected at new diagnosis, from a patient treated with antithyroid drugs. This TCR came from a woman aged 18-35 years with Graves disease.

CDR3 protein: CASSSSNNEQFF. The CDR3, as DNA: TGTGCCAGCAGCTCCAGCAACAATGAGCAGTTCTTC. V gene TRBV6-2 or TRBV6-3 combines with J gene TRBJ2-1; D is unresolved. V was clipped by 6 bases and J by 5 bases, with 8 bases between them. From germline, CDR1 is MNHEY and CDR2 SVGEGT. This CDR3 has 12 residues.